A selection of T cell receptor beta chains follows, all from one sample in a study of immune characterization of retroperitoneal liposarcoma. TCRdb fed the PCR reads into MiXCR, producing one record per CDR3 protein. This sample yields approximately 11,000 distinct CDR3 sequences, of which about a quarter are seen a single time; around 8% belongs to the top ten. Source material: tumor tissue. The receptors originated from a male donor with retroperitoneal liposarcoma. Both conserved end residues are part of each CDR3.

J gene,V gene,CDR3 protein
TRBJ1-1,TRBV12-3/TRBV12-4,CASSLKGTSMAFF
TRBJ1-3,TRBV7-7,CASSPFWSANGNTIYF
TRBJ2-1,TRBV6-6,CASSYRPYEQFF
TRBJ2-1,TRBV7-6,CASSLNGGNEQFF
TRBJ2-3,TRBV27,CASSAILAGGTDTQYF
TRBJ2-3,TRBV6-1,CASSLGARGGTDTQYF
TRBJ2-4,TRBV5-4,CASSPQGAPIQYF
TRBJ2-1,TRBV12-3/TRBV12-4,CASRLLGGEQFF
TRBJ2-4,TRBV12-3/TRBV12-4,CASTVRQGGFEQYF
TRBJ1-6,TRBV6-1,CASIARDRIRAPLHF
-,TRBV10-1,CASSEGHSYEQYF
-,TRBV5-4,CASSFSQRGQFF
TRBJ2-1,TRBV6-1,CASSWSGAETQFF
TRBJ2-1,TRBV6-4,CASRLDSVLTNEQFF
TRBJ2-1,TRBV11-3,CASSPRLAGYNEQFF
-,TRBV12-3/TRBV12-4,CASSFGGKNIQYF
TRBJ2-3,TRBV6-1,CASSLAGGSTDTQYF
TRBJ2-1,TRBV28,CASSQVRGMAQETQFF
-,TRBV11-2,CASSLGLAGFYNEQYF
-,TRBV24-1,CATSDRAGAAYNEQYF
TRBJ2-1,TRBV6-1,CASSEKIREGGNEQFF
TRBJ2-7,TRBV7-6,CASSLASDRGDEQYF
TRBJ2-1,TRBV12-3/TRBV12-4,CASSATGTGYHEQFF
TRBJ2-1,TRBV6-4,CASSDTGKRQGSGEQFF
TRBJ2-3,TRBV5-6,CASSLGLAGYNEQFF
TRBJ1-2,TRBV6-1,CATTPWTGDYGYTF
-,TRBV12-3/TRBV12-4,CASSFDPSEQYF
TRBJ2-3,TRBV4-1,CATSGPQGASTDTQYF
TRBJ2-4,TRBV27,CASSLSFPTVGEQYF
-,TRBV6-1,CASRGQGSYEQYF
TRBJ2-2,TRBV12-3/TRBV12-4,CASRGLAGANTGELFF
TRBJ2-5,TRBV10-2,CASSDLFLGTETQYF
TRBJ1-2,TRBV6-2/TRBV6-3,CASSGGQVLYGYTF
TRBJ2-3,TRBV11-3,CASSFGLAGTDTQYF
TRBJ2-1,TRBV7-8,CASSFRQGANYEQFF
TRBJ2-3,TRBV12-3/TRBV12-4,CASSFLLTTGQGVYNERFF
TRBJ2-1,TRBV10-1,CASSEFVEYNEQFF
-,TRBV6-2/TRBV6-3,CASSYELAGGPGSYEQYF
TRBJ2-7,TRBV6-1,CASSERGTGAYEQYF
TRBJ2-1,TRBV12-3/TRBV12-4,CASSSSFGTLKSYDEQFF
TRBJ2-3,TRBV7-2,CASSLVESTQYF